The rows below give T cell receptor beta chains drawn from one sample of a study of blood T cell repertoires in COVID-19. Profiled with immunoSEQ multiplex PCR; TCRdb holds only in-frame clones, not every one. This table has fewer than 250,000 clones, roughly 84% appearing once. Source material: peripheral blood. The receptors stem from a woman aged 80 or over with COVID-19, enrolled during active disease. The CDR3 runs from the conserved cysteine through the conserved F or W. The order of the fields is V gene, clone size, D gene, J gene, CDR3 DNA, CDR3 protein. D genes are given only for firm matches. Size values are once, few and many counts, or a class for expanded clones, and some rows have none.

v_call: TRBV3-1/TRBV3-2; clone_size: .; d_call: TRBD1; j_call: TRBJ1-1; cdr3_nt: TGTGCCAGCAGCCTGAGAAATGGGGAGACAGGGAGGTCGGACACTGAAGCTTTCTTT; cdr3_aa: CASSLRNGETGRSDTEAFF
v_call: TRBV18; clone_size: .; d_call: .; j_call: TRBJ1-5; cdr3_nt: TGTGCCAGCTCACCCGGACTTAATCAGCCCCAGCATTTT; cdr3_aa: CASSPGLNQPQHF
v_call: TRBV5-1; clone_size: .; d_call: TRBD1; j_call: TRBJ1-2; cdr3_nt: TGCGCCAGCAGCTTGGGAGGGACAGGGGAATATGGCTACACCTTC; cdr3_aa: CASSLGGTGEYGYTF
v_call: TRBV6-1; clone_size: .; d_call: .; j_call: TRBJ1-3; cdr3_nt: TGTGCCAGCAGTGAAGGGAGGGGAAGAGGAAACACCATATATTTT; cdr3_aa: CASSEGRGRGNTIYF
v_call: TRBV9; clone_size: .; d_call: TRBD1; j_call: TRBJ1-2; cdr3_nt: TGTGCCAGCAGCACCCAGGGGGCATTCGGCTACACCTTC; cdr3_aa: CASSTQGAFGYTF
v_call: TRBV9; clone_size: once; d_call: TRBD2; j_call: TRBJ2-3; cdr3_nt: TGTGCCAGCAGCGTTCGAGCGGGGGGACCAGATACGCAGTATTTT; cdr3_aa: CASSVRAGGPDTQYF
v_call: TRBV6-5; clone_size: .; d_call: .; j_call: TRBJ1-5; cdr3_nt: TGTGCCAGTACCGTCCGGGAGGAGAGCAATCAGCCCCAGCATTTT; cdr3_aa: CASTVREESNQPQHF
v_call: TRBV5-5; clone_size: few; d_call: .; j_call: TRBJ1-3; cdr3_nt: TGTGCCAGCAGCTTGGAAAGGGGCAACTCTGGAAACACCATATATTTT; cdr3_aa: CASSLERGNSGNTIYF
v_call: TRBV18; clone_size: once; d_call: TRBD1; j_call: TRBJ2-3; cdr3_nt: TGTGCCAGCTCGCTACAGGGGGGCACAGATACGCAGTATTTT; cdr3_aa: CASSLQGGTDTQYF
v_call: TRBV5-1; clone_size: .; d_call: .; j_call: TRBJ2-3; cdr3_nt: TGCGCCAGCAGCTTAGGGGGTCCTGGCACAGATACGCAGTATTTT; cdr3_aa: CASSLGGPGTDTQYF
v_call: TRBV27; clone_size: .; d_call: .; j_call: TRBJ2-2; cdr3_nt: TGTGCCAGCAGTTTTGCAGGGACTTTTTCGGGCGGGGAGCTGTTTTTT; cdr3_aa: CASSFAGTFSGGELFF
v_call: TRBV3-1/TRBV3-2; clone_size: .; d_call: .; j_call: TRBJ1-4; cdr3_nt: TGTGCCAGCAGCCTGCGGACACGTAATGAAAAACTGTTTTTT; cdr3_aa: CASSLRTRNEKLFF
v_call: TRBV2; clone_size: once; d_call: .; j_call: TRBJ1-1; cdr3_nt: TGTGCCAGTACCCCAGAGGGGAGGGTAGGAACTGAAGCTTTCTTT; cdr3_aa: CASTPEGRVGTEAFF
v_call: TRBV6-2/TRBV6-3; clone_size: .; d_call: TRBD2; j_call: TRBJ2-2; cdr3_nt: TGTGCCAGCAGTTATGCCCCTGGCGGGGGGCGGGCCGGGGAGCTGTTTTTT; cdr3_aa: CASSYAPGGGRAGELFF
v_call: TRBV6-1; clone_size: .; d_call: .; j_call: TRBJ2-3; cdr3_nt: TGTGCCAGCAGTGAAGGTCCTAGCCCCAGCACAGATACGCAGTATTTT; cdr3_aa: CASSEGPSPSTDTQYF
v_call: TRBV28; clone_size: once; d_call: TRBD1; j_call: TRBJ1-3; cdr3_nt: TGTGCCAGCATCAACAGGGGCCCTGGAAACACCATATATTTT; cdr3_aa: CASINRGPGNTIYF
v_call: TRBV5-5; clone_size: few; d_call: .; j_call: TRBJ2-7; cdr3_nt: TGTGCCAGCAGCGGCACAGGGAGCTCCTACGAGCAGTACTTC; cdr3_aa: CASSGTGSSYEQYF
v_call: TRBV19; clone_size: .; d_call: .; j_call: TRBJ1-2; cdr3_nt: TGTGCCAGTAGTATCCTCCCGGGATCTGGAGGCTATGGCTACACCTTC; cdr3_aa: CASSILPGSGGYGYTF
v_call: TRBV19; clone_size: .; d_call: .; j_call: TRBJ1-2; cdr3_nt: TGTGCCAGTAGTAGATCCAGGGACTCATATGGCTACACCTTC; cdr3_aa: CASSRSRDSYGYTF
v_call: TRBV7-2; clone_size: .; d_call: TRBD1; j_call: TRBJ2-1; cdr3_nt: TGTGCCAGCAGCTTAGGCGGACAGGGCTTCGGTGAGCAGTTCTTC; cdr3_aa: CASSLGGQGFGEQFF
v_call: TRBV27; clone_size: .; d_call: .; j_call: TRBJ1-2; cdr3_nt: TGTGCCAGCAGTTTAAACAGGGTTTATGGCTACACCTTC; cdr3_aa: CASSLNRVYGYTF
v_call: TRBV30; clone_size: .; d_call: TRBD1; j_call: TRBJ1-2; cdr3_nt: TGTGCCTGGAGGGCGGACAGGGCGGGGAGCTATGGCTACACCTTC; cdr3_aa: CAWRADRAGSYGYTF
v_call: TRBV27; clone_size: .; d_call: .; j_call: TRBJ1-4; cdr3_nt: TGTGCCAGCAGTTTATCGAGGATCACTAATGAAAAACTGTTTTTT; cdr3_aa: CASSLSRITNEKLFF
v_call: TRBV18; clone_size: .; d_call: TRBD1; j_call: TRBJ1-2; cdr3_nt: TGTGCCAGCTCACCGCAGACAGGGGAAGTGACCTTC; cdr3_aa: CASSPQTGEVTF
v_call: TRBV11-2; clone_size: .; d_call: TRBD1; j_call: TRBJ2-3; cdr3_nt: TGTGCCAGCAGCTTTACCCAGGGGGCAGATACGCAGTATTTT; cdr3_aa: CASSFTQGADTQYF
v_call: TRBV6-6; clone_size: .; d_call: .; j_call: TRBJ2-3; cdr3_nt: TGTGCCAGCAGTTACGTGGACTTTCATTTT; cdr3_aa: CASSYVDFHF
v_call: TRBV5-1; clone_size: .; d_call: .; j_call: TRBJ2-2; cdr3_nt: TGCGCCAGCAGCCGGGGACTGGACACCGGGGAGCTGTTTTTT; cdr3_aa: CASSRGLDTGELFF
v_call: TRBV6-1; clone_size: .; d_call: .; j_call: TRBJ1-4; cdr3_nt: TGTGCCAGCAGTGAGGTGATACGCGCAACTAATGAAAAACTGTTTTTT; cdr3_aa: CASSEVIRATNEKLFF
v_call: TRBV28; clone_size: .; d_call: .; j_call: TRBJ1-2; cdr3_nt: TGTGCCAGCAGCTCAGCCGCAGGGGCGGTCGGCTACACCTTC; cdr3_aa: CASSSAAGAVGYTF
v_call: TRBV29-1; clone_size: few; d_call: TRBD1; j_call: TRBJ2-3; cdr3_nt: TGCAGCTTGAGAAGGGACAGTGGGCGAGATACGCAGTATTTT; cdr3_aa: CSLRRDSGRDTQYF
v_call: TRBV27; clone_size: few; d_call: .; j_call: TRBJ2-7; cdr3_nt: TGTGCCAGCAGTCCAAGGACACAAACCGTTAGGGAGCAGTACTTC; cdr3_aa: CASSPRTQTVREQYF
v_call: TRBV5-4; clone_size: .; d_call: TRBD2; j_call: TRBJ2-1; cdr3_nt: TGTGCCAGCAGCTTGCCGGGACTAGCGGGGACCAATGAGCAGTTCTTC; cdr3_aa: CASSLPGLAGTNEQFF
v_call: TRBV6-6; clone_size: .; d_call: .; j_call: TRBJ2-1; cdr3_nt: TGTGCCAGCAGTTACGCAAGCGAAGGGGGTGAGCAGTTCTTC; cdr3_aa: CASSYASEGGEQFF
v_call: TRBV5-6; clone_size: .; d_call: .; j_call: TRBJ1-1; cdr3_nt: TGTGCCAGCAGCTGGGCCCTAGAAGAGGGTAGGACTGAAGCTTTCTTT; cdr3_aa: CASSWALEEGRTEAFF
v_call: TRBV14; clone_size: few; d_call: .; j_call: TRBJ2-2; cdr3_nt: TGTGCCAGCAGAAACAGTGGAGGAGTAGGGGAGCTGTTTTTT; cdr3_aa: CASRNSGGVGELFF
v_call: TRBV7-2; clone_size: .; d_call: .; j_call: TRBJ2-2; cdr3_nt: TGTGCCAGCAGCCTGAAAACAGGGTACACCGGGGAGCTGTTTTTT; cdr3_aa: CASSLKTGYTGELFF
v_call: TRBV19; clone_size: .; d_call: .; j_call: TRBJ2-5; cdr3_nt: TGTGCCAGTAGTATGATCCCCCCGGGAGAGACCCAGTACTTC; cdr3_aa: CASSMIPPGETQYF
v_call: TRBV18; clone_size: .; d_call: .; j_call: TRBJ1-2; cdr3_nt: TGTGCCAGCTCACAAACAAACGGGAATTATGGCTACACCTTC; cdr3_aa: CASSQTNGNYGYTF
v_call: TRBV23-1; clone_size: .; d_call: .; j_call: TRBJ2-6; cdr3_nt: TGCGCCAGCAGCCGAGGGCACAGGGCTGGGGCCAACGTCCTGACTTTC; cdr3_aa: CASSRGHRAGANVLTF
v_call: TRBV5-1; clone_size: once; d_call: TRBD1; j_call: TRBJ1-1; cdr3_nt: TGCGCCAGCAGCTCGTCTCGGGACAGGATTAGTACTGAAGCTTTCTTT; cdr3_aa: CASSSSRDRISTEAFF
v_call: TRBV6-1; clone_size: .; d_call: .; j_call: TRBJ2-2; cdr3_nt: TGTGCCAGCAGTCCCACAGGGAACACCGGGGAGCTGTTTTTT; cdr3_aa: CASSPTGNTGELFF
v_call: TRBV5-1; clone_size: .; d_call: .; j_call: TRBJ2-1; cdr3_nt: TGCGCCAGCAGCTTAGAACCCTCGGGGTACAATGAGCAGTTCTTC; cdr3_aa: CASSLEPSGYNEQFF